The 2 T cell receptor beta chains given below trace back to one sample, sequenced in a study of shared clonotypes between healthy human individuals. Assay used: immunoSEQ multiplex PCR; TCRdb lists only in-frame clones, some missing. This sample has approximately 2.4 million clones; around 95% occur once, and the top ten carry 0.1% to 0.15%. What was sequenced was naive CD4+ T cells sorted from blood. Subset given: CD45RA+ positively selected. These receptors were collected from a man between 18 and 29 years old in good health.

The rearrangement links TRBV9 to TRBJ2-1; 7 bases agree with TRBD2. Germline loops: CDR1 SGDLS, CDR2 YYNGEE. The CDR3 is 14 residues long. V lost 0 bases, J lost 5 bases, and 2 bases stayed unmatched. The CDR3 DNA sequence: TGTGCCAGCAGCGTAGGGCGGGGGAACAATGAGCAGTTCTTC. Protein sequence: CASSVGRGNNEQFF.

This chain links TRBV10-2 with TRBJ2-5; D gene uncertain. Trimming stripped 3 bases from V and 5 bases from J, with 10 bases between. The CDR3 is 13 amino acids. The germline CDR1 and CDR2 sequences are WSHSY and SAAADI. This chain's CDR3 is CASSDTRRETQYF. The CDR3 nucleotides read TGCGCCAGCAGTGATACCCGACGGGAGACCCAGTACTTC.